This T cell receptor beta chain was retrieved from a study of T cells after yellow fever vaccination. Study background: Preparation of the low-cell-number fractions used SMART-Seq v4 Ultra Low Input. General observations from the study: Overall, a small share of clonotypes was seen in both CD4 and CD8 compartments. It was the secondary response that reached its peak faster, day 5 versus 15, but it was weaker. Sorted repertoires could include abundant contaminating clonotypes from bulk cells.

This clonotype was observed at least ten times. What it binds is unknown. The CDR3 totals 11 residues. The germline V gene encodes CDR1 KGHDR and CDR2 SFDVKD. V dropped 6 bases and J dropped 5 bases, with 6 bases sitting between them. TCRdb re-called the 5' RACE reads with MiXCR, one entry per CDR3 protein. This table has around 500,000 distinct CDR3 sequences, 20% to 25% appearing once. The sequencing used PBMCs, collected roughly 23 days after the first yellow fever vaccination. This chain links TRBV24-1 with TRBJ1-1, with D possibly TRBD1 on 6 matching bases. This TCR came from a young man who received the YFV17D yellow fever vaccine. CDR3 protein: CATSQGTEAFF. CDR3 DNA: TGTGCCACCAGTCAGGGGACTGAAGCTTTCTTT.